This entry concerns a single T cell receptor (beta chain). The antigen remains undetermined. TCR alpha and TCR beta cDNA libraries with sample barcodes and UMIs came from 5'RACE using constant-segment primers. Each CDR3 protein gets one entry after TCRdb re-called the 5' RACE reads with MiXCR. The sample contains hundreds of thousands of distinct CDR3 sequences, 20% to 30% of which appear only once. The data were obtained in a study of T-cell memory formation after mild COVID-19. Study findings and constraints: Contracting clones localized mainly to CM and EM when CD4+ and mainly to EMRA when CD8+. Confirmation of SARS-CoV-2 specificity was lacking for second-wave clones peaking day 37. Pre-infection memory harbored some responding clones, suggesting cross-reactive memory joined.

V shed 2 bases and J 5 bases; nucleotides not matched to a gene: 10. CDR1 is MGHRA, CDR2 YSYEKL, per germline. The CDR3 is made up of 16 amino acids. The sequence was obtained from an adult woman who had mild COVID-19 (a few samples of this study predate the infection). Cell type and time point are not known. Material for sequencing was PBMCs or a T cell subset sorted from them (not recorded which). The V gene is TRBV4-1, the J gene TRBJ2-7, with 9 bases matching TRBD1. Written as DNA, the CDR3 is TGCGCCAGCAGCCAACTACCGGGACAGGGTCTTAACGAGCAGTACTTC. Amino acid sequence: CASSQLPGQGLNEQYF.